These 3 T cell receptor beta chains originate from one sample sequenced in a study of immune cell composition in non-small cell lung cancer. Here immunoSEQ multiplex PCR was the method, and the copy in TCRdb shows in-frame clones only, minus some. The table has about 7,600 clones, 75% to 85% seen once; the top ten hold more than 10%. Sequences were obtained from lung tumor tissue. Every receptor here comes from a human donor with non-small cell lung cancer.

The V and J genes are TRBV4-3 and TRBJ2-6; 9 bases line up with TRBD1. The V gene's germline CDR1 is LGHNA and CDR2 YSLEER. There are 17 residues in the CDR3. J was trimmed by 2 bases and V by 4 bases; bases with no gene match: 6. This CDR3 reads CASSLTGGAAGANVLTF. Here the CDR3 DNA reads TGCGCCAGCAGCCTTACAGGGGGCGCAGCTGGGGCCAACGTCCTGACTTTC.

The chain recombines TRBV30 with TRBJ1-1, with 7 bases aligning to TRBD1. V dropped 4 bases and J dropped 4; count of bases not matched to a gene: 9. This CDR3 has 14 residues. Germline loops: CDR1 GTSNPN, CDR2 SVGIG (reference sequence). In DNA form, the CDR3 reads TGTGCCTGGAAAGAGGGGGCGCGAGGCACTGAAGCTTTCTTT. Amino acid sequence: CAWKEGARGTEAFF.

This clone was recorded a few times. The chain combines TRBV4-3 with TRBJ2-6; 10 positions match TRBD1. J lost 0 bases, V lost 2 bases, and 4 bases had no gene match. The CDR3 length is 18 residues. Germline V gene sequence: CDR1 LGHNA, CDR2 YSLEER. CDR3 loop: CASSQLGTGVSGANVLTF. CDR3 nucleotides: TGCGCCAGCAGCCAACTCGGGACAGGGGTCTCTGGGGCCAACGTCCTGACTTTC.